The sample holds many counts of the clone carrying this T cell receptor (beta chain). The target antigen is unknown. These data come from a study of regulatory T cells in long-lasting Graves disease. Notes on the study in general: Examination was confined to peripheral blood, excluding thyroid tissue. Favored gene segments in persistent disease were TRBV28, TRBJ1-2 and TRBJ2-5.

To make TCR beta libraries, researchers used iRepertoire HTBI primers and Arm-PCR of CDR3 regions. TCRdb independently ran MiXCR on the multiplex PCR reads; one entry per CDR3 protein. The data contain approximately 470,000 distinct CDR3 sequences, roughly 16% of them seen just once; the ten biggest clones take up 9.5% to 15%. This CDR3 comprises 15 residues. Trimming cost V 6 bases and J 5 bases; bases outside gene matches: 10. The germline V gene has CDR1 MNHNS and CDR2 SASEGT. Described time point: newly diagnosed GD, antithyroid drugs for less than 3 months. PBMC RNA was the source of the TCR library. Separately, the same data were catalogued under a study of T cells in Graves' hyperthyroidism and ophthalmopathy. That publication notes: Graves' hyperthyroidism without ophthalmopathy progression within 18 months was termed stable. Through a model of 13 V-J features, ophthalmopathy was separated from stable hyperthyroidism.

Sequenced material: peripheral blood mononuclear cells (PBMCs), taken at new diagnosis, from a patient treated with antithyroid drugs. The chain combines TRBV6-1 with TRBJ2-5; TRBD1 matches 9 bases. This clonotype was obtained from a man in his forties with Graves disease. CDR3 in amino acids: CASRELQGARETQYF. The CDR3, as DNA: TGTGCCAGCAGAGAACTACAGGGGGCCAGGGAGACCCAGTACTTC.